The 2 T cell receptor beta chains below all came from one sample that was sequenced in a study of T-cell memory formation after mild COVID-19 (dated by TCRdb to the early 2020s). Libraries were made using 5' RACE. TCRdb lists the instrument as Illumina NovaSeq 6000. TCRdb handled the public reads itself, with Q25 trimming in fastp and clone calling in MiXCR, and kept productive beta chains. Entries that share a CDR3 protein sequence are merged under the most common genes and DNA. This sample comprises around 55,000 distinct CDR3 sequences, more than 9% of them detected only once. The top ten clones comprise more than 0.95% of the sample. Sequencing input: PBMCs or a T cell subset sorted from them (not recorded which). These TCRs come from a man aged 18 to 30 who had mild COVID-19 (a few samples of this study predate the infection). The sample titles of this study are shuffled in the database, so cell type and time point are left out; the donor was told from shared clones.

This clonotype showed up just a few times. The J gene is TRBJ1-2, the V gene TRBV4-1; maybe TRBD1 (5 bases). With 1 base removed from V and 4 bases from J, the gap between germline ends came to 10 bases. From germline, CDR1 is MGHRA and CDR2 YSYEKL. The CDR3 contains 14 residues. The CDR3 sequence is CASSQVQVGYGYTF. DNA for the CDR3: TGCGCCAGCAGCCAAGTACAGGTCGGCTATGGCTACACCTTC.

The sample holds a few counts of this clonotype. The chain combines TRBV2 with TRBJ2-5; D gene ambiguous. Trimming took off 7 bases at V and 3 bases at J, with 3 bases between the two ends. The V gene's germline CDR1 is SNHLY and CDR2 FYNNEI. This CDR3 is 10 amino acids long. For the CDR3, the DNA is TGTGCCAGCAAGGAAGAGACCCAGTACTTC. Protein product: CASKEETQYF.